One and the same sample provided the 14 T cell receptor beta chains below, sequenced in a study of vaccination and CD4 T cells after COVID-19 (dated by TCRdb to 2022 to 2024). The method was PCR. The sample was run on an Illumina iSeq 100. TCR sequencing of DNA from cultured CD4+ T cells used the Oncomine TCR Beta short-read assay at the Johns Hopkins FTIC core. The public reads were reprocessed in TCRdb via fastp at Q25 and MiXCR, keeping in-frame beta chains. Each CDR3 protein gets just one entry, which takes the most common genes and DNA from the rows behind it. Here the sample has over 10,000 distinct CDR3 sequences; under 35% occur a single time. 34% of the sample is taken by the ten largest. These receptors' antigens are unknown. The label giving this sample's treatment or condition can be read as: 10-day PBMC culture with coronavirus spike peptide pools or control peptides (ViraFEST assay).

The sequencing used CD4+ T cells from blood, cultured in vitro, collected before SARS-CoV-2 vaccination. These receptors all come from a human donor who received a COVID-19 vaccine.

The J gene is TRBJ2-4, the V gene TRBV20-1; unclear D gene. Deletions cut 0 bases from V and 0 bases from J, with 9 bases between. The CDR3 contains 15 residues. Germline V gives CDR1 DFQATT, CDR2 SNEGSKA (reference sequence). DNA of the CDR3: TGCAGTGCTAGAGACCAGTTTTCAGCCAAAAACATTCAGTACTTC. Translation gives CSARDQFSAKNIQYF.

This clonotype was detected a few times. The V gene is TRBV27, the J gene TRBJ1-1; 8 bases align to TRBD1. Looked up from germline, CDR1 is MNHEY and CDR2 is SMNVEV (reference sequence). The length of the CDR3 is 14 residues. The J segment lost 4 bases and the V segment lost 5 bases, leaving 6 bases of the junction unmatched. CDR3 protein: CASSPRTGITEAFF. Here the CDR3 DNA reads TGTGCCAGCAGTCCCCGGACAGGGATCACTGAAGCTTTCTTT.

The V call is TRBV6-5, the J call TRBJ1-5, with D hard to call. The CDR3 has 15 residues. Trimming removed 1 base at V and 2 bases at J, with 9 bases between. Germline loops: CDR1 MNHEY, CDR2 SVGAGI. CDR3 in amino acids: CASSYLGAGNQPQHF. The DNA of the CDR3 is TGTGCCAGCAGTTACTTAGGTGCGGGCAATCAGCCCCAGCATTTT.

V is TRBV24-1 and J is TRBJ2-3, with D hard to call. Per germline, CDR1 KGHDR and CDR2 SFDVKD. With 6 bases removed from V and 2 bases from J, the gap between germline ends came to 8 bases. CDR3 length: 13 residues. CDR3 DNA: TGTGCCACCAGTACGGCCTACACAGATACGCAGTATTTT. It yields the protein CATSTAYTDTQYF.

The chain recombines TRBV24-1 with TRBJ2-7, with 7 nucleotides matching TRBD1. With V trimmed by 3 bases and J by 1 base, 5 bases remained unmatched. CDR3 length: 15 residues. Germline loops: CDR1 KGHDR, CDR2 SFDVKD. CDR3 protein: CATSDPADRSYEQYF. CDR3 nucleotide sequence: TGTGCCACCAGTGATCCCGCGGACAGGTCCTACGAGCAGTACTTC.

This rearrangement joins TRBV6-7 to TRBJ2-5; TRBD2 agrees at 9 bases. TRBV6-7 counts as an open reading frame of uncertain function. This CDR3 spans 16 amino acids. After removal of 3 bases from V and 0 bases from J, the junction contained 5 bases not matched to a gene. The CDR3 coding sequence is TGTGCCAGCAGTTATTTTTTAGCGGGGGACCAAGAGACCCAGTACTTC. Encoded protein: CASSYFLAGDQETQYF.

This clonotype turned up a few times. The J gene is TRBJ2-7, the V gene TRBV30, with D possibly TRBD1 on 6 matching bases. CDR1 GTSNPN and CDR2 SVGIG come from the germline V gene (reference sequence). The ends were cut back, 2 bases at V and 4 bases at J, with 12 bases in the middle. There are 13 residues in the CDR3. The CDR3 DNA follows: TGTGCCTGGAGTTATAACAGGGAATACGAGCAGTACTTC. As protein: CAWSYNREYEQYF.

This clonotype appeared a few times. The rearrangement uses TRBV20-1 and TRBJ2-4, with D perhaps TRBD1 (7 bases). V gave up 0 bases and J gave up 1 base, with 10 bases separating them. CDR1 DFQATT and CDR2 SNEGSKA come from the germline V gene (reference sequence). The CDR3 consists of 15 residues. The CDR3 protein is CSAREPGGAKNIQYF. Written as DNA, the CDR3 is TGCAGTGCTAGAGAACCAGGGGGGGCCAAAAACATTCAGTACTTC.

This clonotype occurred a few times. The chain has TRBV25-1 and TRBJ2-7, with D possibly matching TRBD1 (5 bases). The ends were cut back, 3 bases at V and 6 bases at J, with 6 bases in the middle. The CDR3 totals 11 residues. CDR1 is MGHDK, CDR2 SYGVNS, per germline. In nucleotides, the CDR3 is TGTGCCAGCAGTGACCAGGGCGAGCAGTACTTC. This codes for CASSDQGEQYF.

The rearrangement uses TRBV19 and TRBJ2-7; D tentatively fits TRBD1 or TRBD2 (5 bases each). This CDR3 comprises 14 residues. Germline values: CDR1 LNHDA, CDR2 SQIVND (reference sequence). V was pared by 4 bases and J by 6 bases, with 16 bases between. As DNA, the CDR3 is TGTGCCAGTAGTAGATCCGGGACGATGGGCGAGCAGTACTTC. Translation: CASSRSGTMGEQYF.

The V call is TRBV30, the J call TRBJ1-2; D is unresolved. V was clipped by 1 base and J by 5 bases, with 11 bases between them. Looked up from germline, CDR1 is GTSNPN and CDR2 is SVGIG (reference sequence). There are 13 residues in the CDR3. The CDR3 here is CAWSASDPYGYTF. In DNA, the CDR3 is TGTGCCTGGAGTGCCTCCGACCCATATGGCTACACCTTC.

V and J are TRBV19 and TRBJ2-5; no clear D. The CDR3 is 11 amino acids. Germline CDR1 LNHDA, CDR2 SQIVND (reference sequence). V lost 4 bases and J lost 2, with 2 bases in between. The DNA for the CDR3 is TGTGCCAGTAGTAAGCAAGAGACCCAGTACTTC. Encoded protein: CASSKQETQYF.

This chain links TRBV18 with TRBJ2-1; the D gene could be TRBD1 or TRBD2 (6 bases each). The CDR3 spans 15 residues. V was cut by 3 bases and J by 7 bases, with 16 bases left in between. Looked up from germline, CDR1 is KGHSH and CDR2 is LQKENI. The CDR3 sequence is CASSPTRGLGNEQFF. DNA for the CDR3: TGTGCCAGCTCACCCACCAGGGGACTCGGGAATGAGCAGTTCTTC.

This clonotype has only a few counts. The genes are TRBV10-3 and TRBJ1-1, with 7 positions matching TRBD1. This CDR3 is 14 amino acids long. The junction had 7 bases not matched to a gene; V was cut back by 7 bases and J by 2 bases. Germline V CDR1 and CDR2: ENHRY, SYGVKD. The CDR3 DNA is TGTGCCATCAAGGGGGCAGCGGACAACACTGAAGCTTTCTTT. Translated, it gives CAIKGAADNTEAFF.